Listed here is a single T cell receptor beta chain. V lost 6 bases to trimming and J lost 1 base; unmatched junction nucleotides: 6. The length of the CDR3 is 16 residues. Germline V gene lookup returns CDR1 KGHDR and CDR2 SFDVKD. This specimen belongs to a study of T-cell reconstitution after alpha-beta-depleted transplantation in children. The TCRbeta library incorporated unique molecular identifiers. A single record per CDR3 protein comes from TCRdb applying MiXCR to the PCR reads. The sample lists about 640,000 distinct CDR3 sequences, 16% occurring once. The sequenced sample was PBMCs from the stem cell graft donor, obtained from the stem cell graft. The sequence was obtained from a human donor who donated a stem cell graft to a child with acute myeloid leukemia. V and J are TRBV24-1 and TRBJ2-1, with 9 bases aligning to TRBD1. The CDR3 protein is CATSPIQGASYNEQFF. The CDR3 nucleotides read TGTGCCACCAGTCCGATACAGGGGGCTTCCTACAATGAGCAGTTCTTC.